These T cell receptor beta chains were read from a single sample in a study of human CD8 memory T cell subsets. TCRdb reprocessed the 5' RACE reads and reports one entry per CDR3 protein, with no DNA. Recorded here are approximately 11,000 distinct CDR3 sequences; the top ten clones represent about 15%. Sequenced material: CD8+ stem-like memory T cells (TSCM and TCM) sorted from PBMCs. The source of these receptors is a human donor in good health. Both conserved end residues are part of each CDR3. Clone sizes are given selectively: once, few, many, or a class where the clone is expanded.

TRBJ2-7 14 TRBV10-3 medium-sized CAISPTAGPYEQYF
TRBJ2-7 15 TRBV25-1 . CATSPGTRSAYEQYF
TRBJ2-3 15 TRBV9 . CASSSIAGGTDTQYF
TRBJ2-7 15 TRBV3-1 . CASSQDGTSGSEQYF
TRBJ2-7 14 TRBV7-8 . CASSKSLAGTEQYF
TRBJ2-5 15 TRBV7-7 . CASSLALDSQETQYF
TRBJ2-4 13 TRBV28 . CASSPGNWDIQYF
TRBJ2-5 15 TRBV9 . CASSASSGEMETQYF
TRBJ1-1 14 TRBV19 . CASSIDGANTEAFF
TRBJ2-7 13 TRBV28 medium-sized CASSWISSYEQYF
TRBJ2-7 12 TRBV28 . CASTPGHFEQYF
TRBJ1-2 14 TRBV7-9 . CASSPPGSPYGYTF
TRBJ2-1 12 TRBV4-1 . CASSRDYNEQFF
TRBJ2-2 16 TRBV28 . CASSTLLSGSTGELFF
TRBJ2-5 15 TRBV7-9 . CASSPSRANQETQYF
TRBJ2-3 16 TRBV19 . CASSIFGDPSTDTQYF
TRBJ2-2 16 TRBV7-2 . CASSLVARGNTGELFF
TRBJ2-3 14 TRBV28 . CAILAGEVADTQYF
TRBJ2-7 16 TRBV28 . CASSLYRGFISYEQYF
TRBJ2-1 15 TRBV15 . CATSPGQASYNEQFF
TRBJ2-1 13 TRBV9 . CASSQGSYNEQFF
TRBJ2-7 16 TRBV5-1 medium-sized CASSLAGTSGGYEQYF
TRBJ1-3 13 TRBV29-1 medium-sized CSVMDHRGNTIYF
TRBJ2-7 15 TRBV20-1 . CSARDPGTGDYEQYF
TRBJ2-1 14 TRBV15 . CATTLGLADNEQFF
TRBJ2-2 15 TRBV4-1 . CASRRGQGSTGELFF
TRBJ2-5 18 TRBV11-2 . CASSGQGGDGVDQETQYF
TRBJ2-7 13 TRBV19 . CASSILGGVEQYF
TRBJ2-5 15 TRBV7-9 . CASSLVDRGQETQYF
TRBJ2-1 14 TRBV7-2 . CASSLGVGYNEQFF
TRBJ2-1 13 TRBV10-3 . CAISDRLAGEQFF
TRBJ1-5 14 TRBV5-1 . CASSLGAENQPQHF
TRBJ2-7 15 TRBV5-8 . CASSSPRTGAYEQYF
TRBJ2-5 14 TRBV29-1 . CSAGRGRAQETQYF
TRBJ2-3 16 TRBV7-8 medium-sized CASSLEAGGLLDTQYF
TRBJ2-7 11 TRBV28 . CASSLYYEQYF
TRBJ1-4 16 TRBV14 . CASSPRRGLTNEKLFF